These 2 T cell receptor beta chains were sequenced from one sample in a study of cytomegalovirus exposure and HLA in healthy donors. Primers for the PCR totalled 60 Vbeta and 13 Jbeta. Repertoires were generated with immunoSEQ multiplex PCR, while TCRdb's copy carries only in-frame clones and drops some. Of about 140,000 clones listed, just over 70% are singletons. The sequencing input was PBMCs. These receptors were taken from a woman in her 30s in good health and CMV-seronegative.

J is TRBJ2-5 and V is TRBV2, with TRBD2 matching 8 bases. Germline CDR1 reads SNHLY; CDR2 reads FYNNEI. V dropped 3 bases and J dropped 5; count of bases not matched to a gene: 5. CDR3 length equals 14 residues. DNA of the CDR3: TGTGCCAGCAGTGACCGCTCGGGGGGGGAGACCCAGTACTTC. This encodes CASSDRSGGETQYF.

The sample holds a few counts of this clone. This chain uses TRBV2 with TRBJ2-7; D might be TRBD1 (6 bases). Germline V gene sequence: CDR1 SNHLY, CDR2 FYNNEI. The V end was cut by 5 bases, the J end by 5 bases, with 13 bases between. The CDR3 has 13 amino acids. The CDR3 DNA reads as TGTGCCAGCAGTCAAAAGGACAGCGACGAGCAGTACTTC. Its translation: CASSQKDSDEQYF.